This record covers a single T cell receptor beta chain. Its specificity is not known. These data come from a study of cytomegalovirus exposure and HLA in healthy donors. Study observations and caveats: Per published reports, the classifier diagnosed cytomegalovirus status with high specificity and sensitivity. A link between a missense DCLRE1C variant and TCR beta V- and J-gene trimming emerged from a later analysis.

In the PCR, 60 Vbeta and 13 Jbeta primers were used. Only in-frame clones appear in the TCRdb table, and some are missing; sequencing was by immunoSEQ multiplex PCR. The record lists under 100,000 clones, of which the ten most abundant hold 3% to 3.5%. The sample comprised PBMCs. The TCR originated in a woman aged 25-40 years in good health and CMV-seronegative.

CDR3 in DNA: TGTGCCAGCAGCTATACAGGGGGCGAGCAGTTCTTC. Encoded protein: CASSYTGGEQFF. J is TRBJ2-1 and V is TRBV7-9; 9 bases align to TRBD1. Germline V gene lookup returns CDR1 SEHNR and CDR2 FQNEAQ (reference sequence). The CDR3 runs 12 residues. V was clipped by 4 bases and J by 10 bases; unmatched bases: 2.